This is a list of T cell receptor beta chains from one sample in a study of shared clonotypes between healthy human individuals. Method: immunoSEQ multiplex PCR; TCRdb's copy keeps in-frame clones and lacks some. This sample has some 2,500,000 clones, with 93% found just once. The sample taken for sequencing was naive CD4+ T cells from PBMCs. The receptors shown here come from a man between 18 and 29 years old in good health. Some clones in this sample may be carry-over from other donors' samples. The CDR3 runs from the conserved cysteine through the conserved F or W. The order of the fields is V gene, CDR3 protein.

v_gene: TRBV5-4; CDR3aa: CASSPGGTSGISHEQYF
v_gene: TRBV13; CDR3aa: CASSPWGSNEQYF
v_gene: TRBV28; CDR3aa: CASSLGTYHEQYF
v_gene: TRBV7-7; CDR3aa: CASSLGVSGELFF
v_gene: TRBV19; CDR3aa: CASSIEGTVSNQPQHF
v_gene: TRBV5-1; CDR3aa: CASSLVAGVTDTQYF
v_gene: TRBV15; CDR3aa: CATSRDPGRVEGYTF
v_gene: TRBV13; CDR3aa: CASSLGRGRAGETQYF
v_gene: TRBV6-1; CDR3aa: CASRKTGGNVNEQFF
v_gene: TRBV4-3; CDR3aa: CASSHTLAGDVGELFF
v_gene: TRBV9; CDR3aa: CASSVSTETGGTEAFF
v_gene: TRBV9; CDR3aa: CASSVEETQYF
v_gene: TRBV4-2; CDR3aa: CASSQAEIYNEQFF
v_gene: TRBV4-1; CDR3aa: CASSPATGITEAFF
v_gene: TRBV4-1; CDR3aa: CASSRGRDYGYTF
v_gene: TRBV5-6; CDR3aa: CASSLTGGGRYEQYF
v_gene: TRBV19; CDR3aa: CASSMQGAGNTEAFF
v_gene: TRBV4-2; CDR3aa: CASSPHVIAGGTGELFF
v_gene: TRBV19; CDR3aa: CATEGRLGQPQHF
v_gene: TRBV27; CDR3aa: CASSLLARGERFDTEAFF
v_gene: TRBV2; CDR3aa: CASDGGGSSYEQYF
v_gene: TRBV11-3; CDR3aa: CASSKAGTGNVEQYF
v_gene: TRBV7-2; CDR3aa: CASSPTLSTDTQYF
v_gene: TRBV6-1; CDR3aa: CASSEGTSRSGNTIYF
v_gene: TRBV7-9; CDR3aa: CASSLGGDTEAFF
v_gene: TRBV6-6; CDR3aa: CASTVAFGNTIYF
v_gene: TRBV7-9; CDR3aa: CASSLGPGYTEAFF
v_gene: TRBV4-3; CDR3aa: CASSQLPVGQGGSTEAFF
v_gene: TRBV7-7; CDR3aa: CASSSFLAAGELFF
v_gene: TRBV29-1; CDR3aa: CSVPTGSNYGYTF
v_gene: TRBV30; CDR3aa: CAWSRDSNQPQHF